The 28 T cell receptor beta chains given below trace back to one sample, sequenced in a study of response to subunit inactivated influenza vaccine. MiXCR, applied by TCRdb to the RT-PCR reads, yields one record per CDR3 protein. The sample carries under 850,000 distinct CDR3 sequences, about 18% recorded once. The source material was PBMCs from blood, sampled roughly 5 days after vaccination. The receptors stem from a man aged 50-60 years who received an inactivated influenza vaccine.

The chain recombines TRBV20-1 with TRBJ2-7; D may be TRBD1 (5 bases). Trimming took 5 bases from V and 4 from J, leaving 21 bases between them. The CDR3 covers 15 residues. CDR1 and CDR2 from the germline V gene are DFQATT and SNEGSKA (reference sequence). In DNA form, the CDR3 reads TGCAGTGCTGAAAATAGCAGGGTTCGGAGTTACGAGCAGTACTTC. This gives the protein CSAENSRVRSYEQYF.

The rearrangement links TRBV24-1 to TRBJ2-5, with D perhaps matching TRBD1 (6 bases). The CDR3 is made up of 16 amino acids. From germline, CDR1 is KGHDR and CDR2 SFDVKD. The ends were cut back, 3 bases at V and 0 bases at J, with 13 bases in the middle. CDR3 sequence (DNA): TGTGCCACCAGTGATGCCAGACAGGCCCACCAAGAGACCCAGTACTTC. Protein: CATSDARQAHQETQYF.

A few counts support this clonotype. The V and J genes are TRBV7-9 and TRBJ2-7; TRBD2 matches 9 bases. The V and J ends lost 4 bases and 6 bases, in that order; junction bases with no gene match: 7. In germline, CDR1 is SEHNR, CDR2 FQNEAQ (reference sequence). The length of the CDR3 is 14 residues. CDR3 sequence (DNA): TGTGCCAGCAGCTCCCCAAGCGGGAGGTCCGAGCAGTACTTC. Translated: CASSSPSGRSEQYF.

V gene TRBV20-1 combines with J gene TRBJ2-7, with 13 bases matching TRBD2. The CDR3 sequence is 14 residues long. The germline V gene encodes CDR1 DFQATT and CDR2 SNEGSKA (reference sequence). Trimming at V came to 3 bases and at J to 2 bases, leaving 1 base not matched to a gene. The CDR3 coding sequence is TGCAGTGCTAGCGGGACTAGCGGGGCCTACGAGCAGTACTTC. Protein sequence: CSASGTSGAYEQYF.

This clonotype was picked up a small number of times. The CDR3 reads CAISESLGSYEQYF. In nucleotides, the CDR3 is TGTGCCATCAGTGAGTCCCTAGGATCCTACGAGCAGTACTTC. The chain couples TRBV10-3 to TRBJ2-7; D remains ambiguous. CDR1 is ENHRY and CDR2 is SYGVKD in the germline V gene. There are 14 residues in the CDR3. V shed 0 bases and J shed 1 base, with 7 bases lying between them.

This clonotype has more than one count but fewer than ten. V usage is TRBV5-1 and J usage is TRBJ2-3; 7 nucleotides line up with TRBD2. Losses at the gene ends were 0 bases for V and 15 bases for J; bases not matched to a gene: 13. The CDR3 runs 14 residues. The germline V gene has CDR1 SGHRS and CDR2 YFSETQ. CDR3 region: CASSLDLSGAAGYF. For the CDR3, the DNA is TGCGCCAGCAGCTTGGATCTAAGCGGGGCGGCTGGCTATTTT.

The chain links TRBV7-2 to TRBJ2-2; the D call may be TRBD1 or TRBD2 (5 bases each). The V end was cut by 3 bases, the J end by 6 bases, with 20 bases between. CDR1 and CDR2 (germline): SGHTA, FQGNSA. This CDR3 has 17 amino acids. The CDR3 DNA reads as TGTGCCAGCAGCTTGATAGGTGGGGGATTGGGAGCCGGGGAGCTGTTTTTT. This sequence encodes CASSLIGGGLGAGELFF.

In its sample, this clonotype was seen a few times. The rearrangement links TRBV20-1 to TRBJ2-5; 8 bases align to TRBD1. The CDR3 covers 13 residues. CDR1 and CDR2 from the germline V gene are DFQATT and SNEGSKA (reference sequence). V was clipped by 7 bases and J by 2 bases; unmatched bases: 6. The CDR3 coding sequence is TGCAGTGGGGACAGGACAACACAAGAGACCCAGTACTTC. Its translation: CSGDRTTQETQYF.

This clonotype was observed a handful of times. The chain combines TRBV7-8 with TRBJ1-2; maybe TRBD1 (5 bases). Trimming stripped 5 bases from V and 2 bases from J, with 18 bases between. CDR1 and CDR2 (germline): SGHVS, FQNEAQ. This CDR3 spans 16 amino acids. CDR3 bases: TGTGCCAGCAGCGGCCGCGCTCAGGGTCTGAACTATGGCTACACCTTC. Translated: CASSGRAQGLNYGYTF.

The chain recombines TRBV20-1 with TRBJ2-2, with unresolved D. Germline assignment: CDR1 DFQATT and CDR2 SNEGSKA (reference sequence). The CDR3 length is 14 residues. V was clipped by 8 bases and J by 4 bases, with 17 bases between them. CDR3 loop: CSTQEPPGTGELFF. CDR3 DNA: TGCAGTACTCAGGAGCCCCCGGGCACCGGGGAGCTGTTTTTT.

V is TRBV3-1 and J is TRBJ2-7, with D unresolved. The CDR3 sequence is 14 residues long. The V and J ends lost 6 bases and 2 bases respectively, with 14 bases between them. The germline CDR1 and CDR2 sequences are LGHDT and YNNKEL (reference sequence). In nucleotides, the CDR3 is TGTGCCAGCAGGTCTACCTCGGCCACCTACGAGCAGTACTTC. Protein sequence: CASRSTSATYEQYF.

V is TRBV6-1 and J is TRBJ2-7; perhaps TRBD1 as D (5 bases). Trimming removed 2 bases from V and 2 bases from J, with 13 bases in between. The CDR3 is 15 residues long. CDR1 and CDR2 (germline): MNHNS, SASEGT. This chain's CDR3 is CASSEIRGRPYEQYF. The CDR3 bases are TGTGCCAGCAGTGAAATAAGGGGCCGGCCCTACGAGCAGTACTTC.

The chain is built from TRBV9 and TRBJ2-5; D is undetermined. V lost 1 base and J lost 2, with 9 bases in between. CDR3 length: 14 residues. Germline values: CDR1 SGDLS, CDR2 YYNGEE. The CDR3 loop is CASSVFPEQETQYF. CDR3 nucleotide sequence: TGTGCCAGCAGCGTATTTCCGGAACAAGAGACCCAGTACTTC. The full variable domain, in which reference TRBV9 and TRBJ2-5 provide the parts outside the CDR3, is DSGVTQTPKHLITATGQRVTLRCSPRSGDLSVYWYQQSLDQGLQFLIQYYNGEERAKGNILERFSAQQFPDLHSELNLSSLELGDSALYFCASSVFPEQETQYFGPGTRLLVL.

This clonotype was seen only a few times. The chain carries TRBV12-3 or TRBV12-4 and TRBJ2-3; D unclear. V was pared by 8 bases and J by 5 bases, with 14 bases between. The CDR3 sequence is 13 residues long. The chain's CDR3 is CASFLDRLDTQYF. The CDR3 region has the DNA TGTGCCAGCTTCCTTGACCGGCTAGATACGCAGTATTTT.

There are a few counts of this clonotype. The CDR3 sequence is CASSSPGQITDTQYF. CDR3 in DNA: TGCGCCAGCAGCTCTCCGGGACAGATCACAGATACGCAGTATTTT. J is TRBJ2-3 and V is TRBV5-1; 7 nucleotides align to TRBD1. CDR1 and CDR2 (germline): SGHRS, YFSETQ. The length of the CDR3 is 15 residues. V trimming: 3 bases; J trimming: 2 bases; junction bases outside the gene matches: 6.

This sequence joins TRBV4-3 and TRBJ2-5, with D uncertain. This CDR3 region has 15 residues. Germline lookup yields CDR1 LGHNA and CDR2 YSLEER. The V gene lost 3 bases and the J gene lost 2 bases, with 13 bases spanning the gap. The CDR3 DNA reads TGCGCCAGCAGCCAGTATAGTGGGCCGCAAGAGACCCAGTACTTC. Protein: CASSQYSGPQETQYF.

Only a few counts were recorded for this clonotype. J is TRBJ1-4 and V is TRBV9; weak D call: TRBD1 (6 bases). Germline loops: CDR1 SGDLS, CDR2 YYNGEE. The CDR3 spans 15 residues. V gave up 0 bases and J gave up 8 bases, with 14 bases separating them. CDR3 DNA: TGTGCCAGCAGCGTAGGCGGCAGGGGTTTCGAAAAACTGTTTTTT. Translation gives CASSVGGRGFEKLFF. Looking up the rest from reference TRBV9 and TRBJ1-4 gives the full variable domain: DSGVTQTPKHLITATGQRVTLRCSPRSGDLSVYWYQQSLDQGLQFLIQYYNGEERAKGNILERFSAQQFPDLHSELNLSSLELGDSALYFCASSVGGRGFEKLFFGSGTQLSVL.

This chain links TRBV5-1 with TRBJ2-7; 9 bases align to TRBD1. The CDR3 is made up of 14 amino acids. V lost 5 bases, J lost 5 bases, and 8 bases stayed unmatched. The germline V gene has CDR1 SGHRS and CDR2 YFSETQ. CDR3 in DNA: TGCGCCAGCAGTTGGGACAGGGCAGGGCACGAGCAGTACTTC. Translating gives CASSWDRAGHEQYF.

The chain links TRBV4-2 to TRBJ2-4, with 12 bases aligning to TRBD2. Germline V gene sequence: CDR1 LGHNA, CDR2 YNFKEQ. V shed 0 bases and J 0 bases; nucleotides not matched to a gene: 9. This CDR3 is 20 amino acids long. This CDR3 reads CASSQDVGLAGTRAKNIQYF. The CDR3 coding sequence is TGTGCCAGCAGCCAAGATGTGGGACTAGCGGGTACTAGAGCCAAAAACATTCAGTACTTC.

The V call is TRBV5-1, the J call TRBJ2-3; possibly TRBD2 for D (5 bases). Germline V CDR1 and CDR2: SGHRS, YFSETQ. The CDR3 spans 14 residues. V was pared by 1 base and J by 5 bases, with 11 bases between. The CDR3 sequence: CASSLLTRGDTQYF. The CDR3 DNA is TGCGCCAGCAGCTTGCTCACCCGGGGAGATACGCAGTATTTT.

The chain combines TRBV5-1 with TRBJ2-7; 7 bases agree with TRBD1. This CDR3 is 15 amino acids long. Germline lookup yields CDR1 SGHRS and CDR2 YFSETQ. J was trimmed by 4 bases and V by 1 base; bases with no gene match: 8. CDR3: CASSLSRQGTYEQYF. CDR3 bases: TGCGCCAGCAGCTTGTCGAGACAGGGTACGTACGAGCAGTACTTC.

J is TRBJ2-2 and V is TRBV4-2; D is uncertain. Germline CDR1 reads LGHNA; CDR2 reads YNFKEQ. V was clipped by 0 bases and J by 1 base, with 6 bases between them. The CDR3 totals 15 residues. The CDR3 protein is CASSQESMNTGELFF. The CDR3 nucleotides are TGTGCCAGCAGCCAAGAATCGATGAACACCGGGGAGCTGTTTTTT.

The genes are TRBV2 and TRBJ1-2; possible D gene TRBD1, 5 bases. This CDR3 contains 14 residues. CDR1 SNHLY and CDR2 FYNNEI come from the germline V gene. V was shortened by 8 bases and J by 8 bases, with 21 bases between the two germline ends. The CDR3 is CASQMDTVPNGYTF. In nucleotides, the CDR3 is TGTGCCAGCCAAATGGACACCGTCCCGAACGGCTACACCTTC.

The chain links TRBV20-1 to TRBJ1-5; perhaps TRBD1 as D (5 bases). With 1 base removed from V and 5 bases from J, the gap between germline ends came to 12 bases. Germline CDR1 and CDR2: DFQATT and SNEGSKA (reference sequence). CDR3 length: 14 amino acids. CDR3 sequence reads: CSARVGGSHQPQHF. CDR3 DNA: TGCAGTGCTAGAGTTGGGGGGAGCCATCAGCCCCAGCATTTT.

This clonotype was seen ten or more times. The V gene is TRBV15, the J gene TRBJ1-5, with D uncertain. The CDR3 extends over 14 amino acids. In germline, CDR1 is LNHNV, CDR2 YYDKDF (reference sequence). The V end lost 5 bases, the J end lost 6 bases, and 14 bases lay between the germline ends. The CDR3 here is CATSFTLIRQPQHF. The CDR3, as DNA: TGTGCCACCAGCTTTACTTTGATTCGTCAGCCCCAGCATTTT.

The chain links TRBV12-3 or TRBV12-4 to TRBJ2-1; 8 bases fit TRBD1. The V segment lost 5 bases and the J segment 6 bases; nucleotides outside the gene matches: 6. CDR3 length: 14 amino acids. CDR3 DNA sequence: TGTGCCAGCAGTCCGGGACAGGCCGTCAATGAGCAGTTCTTC. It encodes CASSPGQAVNEQFF.

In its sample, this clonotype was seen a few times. The CDR3 sequence: CATSSGAFYNEQFF. The CDR3 nucleotides read TGTGCCACCAGCAGCGGAGCTTTCTACAATGAGCAGTTCTTC. This chain connects TRBV24-1 to TRBJ2-1, with a weak D call TRBD2 (5 bases). The CDR3 contains 14 residues. Germline CDR1 reads KGHDR; CDR2 reads SFDVKD. V was pared by 7 bases and J by 3 bases, with 12 bases between.

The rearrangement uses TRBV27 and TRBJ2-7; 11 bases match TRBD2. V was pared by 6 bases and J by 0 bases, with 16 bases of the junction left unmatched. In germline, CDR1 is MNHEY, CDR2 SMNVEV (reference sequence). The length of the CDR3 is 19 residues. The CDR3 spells CASRLTSGRGIGSSYEQYF. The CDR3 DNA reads TGTGCCAGCAGACTTACTAGCGGGAGAGGGATAGGGAGCTCCTACGAGCAGTACTTC.